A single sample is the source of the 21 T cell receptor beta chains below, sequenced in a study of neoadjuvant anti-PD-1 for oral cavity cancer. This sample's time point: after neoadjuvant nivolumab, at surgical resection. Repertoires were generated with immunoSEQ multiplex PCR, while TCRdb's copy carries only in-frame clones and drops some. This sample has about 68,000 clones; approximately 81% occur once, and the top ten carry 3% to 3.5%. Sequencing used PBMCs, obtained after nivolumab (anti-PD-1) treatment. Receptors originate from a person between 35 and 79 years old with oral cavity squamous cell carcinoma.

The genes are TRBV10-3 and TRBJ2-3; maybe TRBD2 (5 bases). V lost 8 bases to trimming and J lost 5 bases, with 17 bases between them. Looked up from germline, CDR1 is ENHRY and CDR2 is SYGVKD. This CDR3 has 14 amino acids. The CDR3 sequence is CAIWGGSHRDTQYF. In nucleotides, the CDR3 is TGTGCCATCTGGGGTGGGAGTCACCGAGATACGCAGTATTTT.

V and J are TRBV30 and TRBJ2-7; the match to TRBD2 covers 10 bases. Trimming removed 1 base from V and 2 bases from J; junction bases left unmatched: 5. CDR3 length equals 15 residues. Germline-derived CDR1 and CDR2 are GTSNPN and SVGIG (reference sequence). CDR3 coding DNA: TGTGCCTGGAGTGCTAGCGGGAGTCCTCCCTACGAGCAGTACTTC. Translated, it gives CAWSASGSPPYEQYF.

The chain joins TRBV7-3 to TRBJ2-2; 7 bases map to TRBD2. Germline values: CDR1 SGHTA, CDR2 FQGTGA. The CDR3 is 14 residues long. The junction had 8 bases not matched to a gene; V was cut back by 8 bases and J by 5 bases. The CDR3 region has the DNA TGTGCCAGCCGGGTAGCGGGTCAGACCGGGGAGCTGTTTTTT. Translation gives CASRVAGQTGELFF.

DNA for the CDR3: TGTGCCAGCAGTAACCTTGGGGGAGTGGGCGAAAAACTGTTTTTT. Its translation is CASSNLGGVGEKLFF. The genes are TRBV7-9 and TRBJ1-4; the D gene is possibly TRBD1 (5 bases). This CDR3 is built from 15 residues. Trimming stripped 6 bases from V and 8 bases from J, with 19 bases between. The germline gives CDR1 SEHNR, CDR2 FQNEAQ (reference sequence).

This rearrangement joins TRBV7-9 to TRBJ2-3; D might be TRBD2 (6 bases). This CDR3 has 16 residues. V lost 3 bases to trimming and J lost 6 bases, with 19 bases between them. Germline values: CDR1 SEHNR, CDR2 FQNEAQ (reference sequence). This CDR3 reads CASSFPPGSKKDTQYF. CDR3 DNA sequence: TGTGCCAGCAGCTTTCCTCCCGGGAGTAAGAAGGATACGCAGTATTTT.

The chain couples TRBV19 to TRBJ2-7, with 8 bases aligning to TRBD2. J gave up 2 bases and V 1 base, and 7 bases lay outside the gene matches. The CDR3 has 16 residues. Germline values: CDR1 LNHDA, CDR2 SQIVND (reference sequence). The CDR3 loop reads CASSIGGTSGTYEQYF. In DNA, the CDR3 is TGTGCCAGTAGTATAGGCGGAACTAGCGGCACCTACGAGCAGTACTTC.

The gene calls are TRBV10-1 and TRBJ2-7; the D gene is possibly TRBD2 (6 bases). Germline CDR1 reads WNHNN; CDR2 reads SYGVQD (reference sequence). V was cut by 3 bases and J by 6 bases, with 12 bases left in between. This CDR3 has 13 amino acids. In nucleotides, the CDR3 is TGCGCCAGCAGTGACAATGCGGGGACCGAGCAGTACTTC. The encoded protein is CASSDNAGTEQYF.

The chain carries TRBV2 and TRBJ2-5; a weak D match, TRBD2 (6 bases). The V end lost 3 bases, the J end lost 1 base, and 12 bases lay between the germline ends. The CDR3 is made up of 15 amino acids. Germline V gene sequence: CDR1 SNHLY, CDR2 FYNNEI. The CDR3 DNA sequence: TGTGCCAGCAGTGAGATGCGGGGACCCCAAGAGACCCAGTACTTC. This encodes CASSEMRGPQETQYF.

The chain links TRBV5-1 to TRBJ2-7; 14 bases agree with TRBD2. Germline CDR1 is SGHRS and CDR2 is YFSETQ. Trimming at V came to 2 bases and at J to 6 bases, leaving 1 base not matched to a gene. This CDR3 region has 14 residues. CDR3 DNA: TGCGCCAGCAGCTTAGGACTAGCGGGAGGCGAGCAGTACTTC. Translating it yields CASSLGLAGGEQYF. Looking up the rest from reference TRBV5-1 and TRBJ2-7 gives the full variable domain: KAGVTQTPRYLIKTRGQQVTLSCSPISGHRSVSWYQQTPGQGLQFLFEYFSETQRNKGNFPGRFSGRQFSNSRSEMNVSTLELGDSALYLCASSLGLAGGEQYFGPGTRLTVT.

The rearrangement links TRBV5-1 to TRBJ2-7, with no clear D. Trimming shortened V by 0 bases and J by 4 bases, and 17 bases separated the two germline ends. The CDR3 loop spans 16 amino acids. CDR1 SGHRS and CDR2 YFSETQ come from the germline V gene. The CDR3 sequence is CASSLVISSQSYEQYF. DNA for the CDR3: TGCGCCAGCAGCTTGGTTATTTCTTCGCAGAGTTACGAGCAGTACTTC. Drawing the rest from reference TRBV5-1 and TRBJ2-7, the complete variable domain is KAGVTQTPRYLIKTRGQQVTLSCSPISGHRSVSWYQQTPGQGLQFLFEYFSETQRNKGNFPGRFSGRQFSNSRSEMNVSTLELGDSALYLCASSLVISSQSYEQYFGPGTRLTVT.

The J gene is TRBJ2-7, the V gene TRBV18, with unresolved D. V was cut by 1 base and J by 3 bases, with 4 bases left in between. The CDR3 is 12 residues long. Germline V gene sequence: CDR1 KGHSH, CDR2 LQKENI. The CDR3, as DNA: TGTGCCAGCTCACCACTCGACTACGAGCAGTACTTC. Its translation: CASSPLDYEQYF.

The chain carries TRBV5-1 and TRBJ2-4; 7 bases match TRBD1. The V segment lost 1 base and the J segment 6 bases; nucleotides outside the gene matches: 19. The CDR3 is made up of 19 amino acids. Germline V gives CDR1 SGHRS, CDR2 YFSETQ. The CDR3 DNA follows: TGCGCCAGCAGCTTGTCTTCATCGACTCTAGCCAACAGGGGAAACATTCAGTACTTC. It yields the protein CASSLSSSTLANRGNIQYF.

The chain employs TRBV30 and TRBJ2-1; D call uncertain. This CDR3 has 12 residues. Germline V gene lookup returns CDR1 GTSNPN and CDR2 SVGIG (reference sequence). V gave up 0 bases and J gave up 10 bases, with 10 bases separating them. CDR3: CAWSVSLSEQFF. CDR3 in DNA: TGTGCCTGGAGTGTAAGCCTATCGGAGCAGTTCTTC.

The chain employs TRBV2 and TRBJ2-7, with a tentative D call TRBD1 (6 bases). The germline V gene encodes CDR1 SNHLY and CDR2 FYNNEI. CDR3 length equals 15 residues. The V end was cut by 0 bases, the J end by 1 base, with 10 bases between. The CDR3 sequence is CASSEARQASYEQYF. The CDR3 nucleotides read TGTGCCAGCAGTGAAGCACGACAGGCGTCCTACGAGCAGTACTTC.

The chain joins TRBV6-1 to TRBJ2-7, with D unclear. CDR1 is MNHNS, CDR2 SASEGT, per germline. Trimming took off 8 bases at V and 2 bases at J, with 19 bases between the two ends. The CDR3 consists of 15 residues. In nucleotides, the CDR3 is TGTGCCAGCTCCATAACGACCGATGAGACCTACGAGCAGTACTTC. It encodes CASSITTDETYEQYF.

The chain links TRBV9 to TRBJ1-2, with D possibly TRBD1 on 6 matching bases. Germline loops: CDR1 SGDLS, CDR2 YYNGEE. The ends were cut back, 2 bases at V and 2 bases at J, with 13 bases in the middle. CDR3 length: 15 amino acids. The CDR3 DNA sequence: TGTGCCAGCAGCGTCCGATCCACAGGGAACTATGGCTACACCTTC. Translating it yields CASSVRSTGNYGYTF.

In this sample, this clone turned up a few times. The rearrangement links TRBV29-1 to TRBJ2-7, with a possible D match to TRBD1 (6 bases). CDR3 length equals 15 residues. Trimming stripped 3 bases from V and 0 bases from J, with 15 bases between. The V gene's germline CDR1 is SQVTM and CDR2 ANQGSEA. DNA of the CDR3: TGCAGCGTTGAGTCCGGGACACCAAGCTCCTACGAGCAGTACTTC. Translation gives CSVESGTPSSYEQYF.

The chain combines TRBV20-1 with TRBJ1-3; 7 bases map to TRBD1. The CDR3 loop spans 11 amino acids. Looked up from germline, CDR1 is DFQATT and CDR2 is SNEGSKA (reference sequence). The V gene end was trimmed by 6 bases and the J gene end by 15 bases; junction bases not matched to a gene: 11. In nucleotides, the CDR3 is TGCAGTGCAATTCGACAGGGAAAGGAATATTTT. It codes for CSAIRQGKEYF.

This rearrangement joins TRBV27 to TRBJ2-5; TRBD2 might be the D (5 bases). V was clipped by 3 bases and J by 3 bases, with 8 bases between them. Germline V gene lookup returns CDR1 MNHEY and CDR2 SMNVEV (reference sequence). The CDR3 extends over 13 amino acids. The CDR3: CASSFFGEETQYF. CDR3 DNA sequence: TGTGCCAGCAGTTTCTTCGGGGAAGAGACCCAGTACTTC.

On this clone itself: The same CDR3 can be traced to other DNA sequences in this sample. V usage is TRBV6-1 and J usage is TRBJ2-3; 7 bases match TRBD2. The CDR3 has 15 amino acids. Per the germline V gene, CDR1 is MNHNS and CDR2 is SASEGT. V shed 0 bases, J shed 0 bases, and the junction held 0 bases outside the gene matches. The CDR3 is CASSEAGGSTDTQYF. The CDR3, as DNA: TGTGCCAGCAGTGAAGCCGGGGGGAGCACAGATACGCAGTATTTT.

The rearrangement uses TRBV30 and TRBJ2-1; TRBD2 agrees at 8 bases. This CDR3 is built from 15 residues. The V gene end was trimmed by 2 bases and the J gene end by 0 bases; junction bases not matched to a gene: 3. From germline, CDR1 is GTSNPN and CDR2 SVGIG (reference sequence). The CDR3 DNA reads TGTGCCTGGAGTACCCTAGCGGGCTCCTACAATGAGCAGTTCTTC. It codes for CAWSTLAGSYNEQFF.